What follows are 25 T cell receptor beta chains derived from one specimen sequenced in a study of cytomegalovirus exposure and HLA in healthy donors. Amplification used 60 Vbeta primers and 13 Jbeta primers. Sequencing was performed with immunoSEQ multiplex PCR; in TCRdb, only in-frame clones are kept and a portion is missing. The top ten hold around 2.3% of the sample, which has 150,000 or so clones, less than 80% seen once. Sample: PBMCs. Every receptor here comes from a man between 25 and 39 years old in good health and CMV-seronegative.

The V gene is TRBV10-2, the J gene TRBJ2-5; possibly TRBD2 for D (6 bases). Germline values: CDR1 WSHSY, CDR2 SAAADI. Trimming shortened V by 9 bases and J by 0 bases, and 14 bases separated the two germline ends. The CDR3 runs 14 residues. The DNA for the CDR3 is TGCGCCAGTAGGACTAACTCGTACCAAGAGACCCAGTACTTC. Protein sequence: CASRTNSYQETQYF.

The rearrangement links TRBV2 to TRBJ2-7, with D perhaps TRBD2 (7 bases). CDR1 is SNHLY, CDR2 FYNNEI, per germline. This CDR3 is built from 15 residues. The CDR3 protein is CASGMGALTAYEQYF. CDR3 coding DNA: TGTGCGAGCGGGATGGGGGCGCTAACTGCCTACGAGCAGTACTTC.

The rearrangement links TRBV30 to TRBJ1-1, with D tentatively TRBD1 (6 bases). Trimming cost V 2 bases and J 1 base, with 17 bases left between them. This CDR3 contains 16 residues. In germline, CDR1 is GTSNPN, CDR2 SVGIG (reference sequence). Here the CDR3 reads CAWSPQGQSRNTEAFF. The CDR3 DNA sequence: TGTGCCTGGAGTCCGCAGGGGCAATCGAGGAACACTGAAGCTTTCTTT. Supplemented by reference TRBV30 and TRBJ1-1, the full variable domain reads SQTIHQWPATLVQPVGSPLSLECTVEGTSNPNLYWYRQAAGRGLQLLFYSVGIGQISSEVPQNLSASRPQDRQFILSSKKLLLSDSGFYLCAWSPQGQSRNTEAFFGQGTRLTVV.

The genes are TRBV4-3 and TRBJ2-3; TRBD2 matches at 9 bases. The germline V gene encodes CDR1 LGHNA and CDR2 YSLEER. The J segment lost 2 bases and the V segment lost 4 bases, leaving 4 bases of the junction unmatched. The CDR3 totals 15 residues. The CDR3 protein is CASSLAGAATDTQYF. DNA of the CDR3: TGCGCCAGCAGCCTAGCGGGGGCCGCCACAGATACGCAGTATTTT.

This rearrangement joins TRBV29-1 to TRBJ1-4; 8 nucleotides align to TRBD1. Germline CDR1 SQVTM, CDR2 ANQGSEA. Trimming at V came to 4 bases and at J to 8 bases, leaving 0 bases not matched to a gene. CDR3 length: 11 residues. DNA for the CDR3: TGCAGCGTTGGACAGGGGGAAAAACTGTTTTTT. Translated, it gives CSVGQGEKLFF.

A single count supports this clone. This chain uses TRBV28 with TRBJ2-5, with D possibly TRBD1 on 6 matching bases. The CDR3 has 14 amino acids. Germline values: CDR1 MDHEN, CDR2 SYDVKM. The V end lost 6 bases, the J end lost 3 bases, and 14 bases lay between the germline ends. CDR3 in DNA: TGTGCCAGCAGCTCACAGGGAACCAAAGAGACCCAGTACTTC. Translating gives CASSSQGTKETQYF.

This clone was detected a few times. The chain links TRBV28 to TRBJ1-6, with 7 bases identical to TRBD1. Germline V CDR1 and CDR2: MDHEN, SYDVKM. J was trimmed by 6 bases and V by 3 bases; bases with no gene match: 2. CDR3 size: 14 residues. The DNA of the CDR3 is TGTGCCAGCAGTTTGACAGGGCCTAATTCACCCCTCCACTTT. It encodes CASSLTGPNSPLHF.

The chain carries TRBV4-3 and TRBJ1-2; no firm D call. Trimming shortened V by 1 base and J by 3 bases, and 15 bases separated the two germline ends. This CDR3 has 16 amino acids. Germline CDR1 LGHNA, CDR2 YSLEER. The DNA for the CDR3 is TGCGCCAGCAGCCAAGGCCAGGTGGCCGAGTACTATGGCTACACCTTC. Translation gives CASSQGQVAEYYGYTF.

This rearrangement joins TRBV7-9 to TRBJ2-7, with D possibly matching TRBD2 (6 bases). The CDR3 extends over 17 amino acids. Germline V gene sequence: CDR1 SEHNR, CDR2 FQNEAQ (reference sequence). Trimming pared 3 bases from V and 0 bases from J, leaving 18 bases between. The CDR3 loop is CASSFFGGPPISYEQYF. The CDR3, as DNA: TGTGCCAGCAGCTTTTTCGGGGGACCCCCAATCTCCTACGAGCAGTACTTC.

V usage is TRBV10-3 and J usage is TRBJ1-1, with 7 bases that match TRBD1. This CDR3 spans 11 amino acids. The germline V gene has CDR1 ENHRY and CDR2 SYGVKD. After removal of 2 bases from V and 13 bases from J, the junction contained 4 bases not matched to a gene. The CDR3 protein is CAISEDRASFF. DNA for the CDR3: TGTGCCATCAGTGAGGACAGGGCGAGTTTCTTT.

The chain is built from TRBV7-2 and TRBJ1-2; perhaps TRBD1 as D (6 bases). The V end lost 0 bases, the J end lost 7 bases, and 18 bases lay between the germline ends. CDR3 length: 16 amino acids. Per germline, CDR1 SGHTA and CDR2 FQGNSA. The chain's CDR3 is CASSLALGAQGGGYTF. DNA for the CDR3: TGTGCCAGCAGCTTAGCCTTGGGGGCGCAAGGAGGTGGCTACACCTTC.

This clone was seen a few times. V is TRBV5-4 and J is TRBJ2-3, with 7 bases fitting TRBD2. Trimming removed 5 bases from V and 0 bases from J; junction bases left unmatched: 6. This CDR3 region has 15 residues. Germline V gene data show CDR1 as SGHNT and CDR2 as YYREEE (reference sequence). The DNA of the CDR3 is TGTGCCAGCAGTTTTAGCGGGTCTAGCACAGATACGCAGTATTTT. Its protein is CASSFSGSSTDTQYF.

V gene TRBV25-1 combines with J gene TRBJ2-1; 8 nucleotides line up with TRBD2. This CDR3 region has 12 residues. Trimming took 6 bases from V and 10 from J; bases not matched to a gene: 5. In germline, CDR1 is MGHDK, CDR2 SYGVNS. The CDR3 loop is CASRGLVREQFF. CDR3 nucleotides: TGTGCCAGCAGGGGACTAGTAAGAGAGCAGTTCTTC.

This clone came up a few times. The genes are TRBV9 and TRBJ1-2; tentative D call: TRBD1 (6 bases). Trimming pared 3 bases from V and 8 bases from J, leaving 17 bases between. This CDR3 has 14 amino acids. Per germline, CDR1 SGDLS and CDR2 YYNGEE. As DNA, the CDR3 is TGTGCCAGCAGCGAGGCCCTGGGGGCTGGGGGCTACACCTTC. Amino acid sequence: CASSEALGAGGYTF.

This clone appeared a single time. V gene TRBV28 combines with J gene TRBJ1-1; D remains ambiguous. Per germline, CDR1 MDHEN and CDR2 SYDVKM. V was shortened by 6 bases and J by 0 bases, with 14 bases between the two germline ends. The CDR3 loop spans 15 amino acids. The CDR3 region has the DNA TGTGCCAGCAGCCTCATAAGTTCAGTGAACACTGAAGCTTTCTTT. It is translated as CASSLISSVNTEAFF.

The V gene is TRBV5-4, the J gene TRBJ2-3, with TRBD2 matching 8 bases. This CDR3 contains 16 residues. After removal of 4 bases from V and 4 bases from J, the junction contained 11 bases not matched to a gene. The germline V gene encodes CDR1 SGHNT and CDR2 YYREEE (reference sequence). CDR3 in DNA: TGTGCCAGCAGCCCTTCTGGACGGGGGGGCCCAGATACGCAGTATTTT. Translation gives CASSPSGRGGPDTQYF.

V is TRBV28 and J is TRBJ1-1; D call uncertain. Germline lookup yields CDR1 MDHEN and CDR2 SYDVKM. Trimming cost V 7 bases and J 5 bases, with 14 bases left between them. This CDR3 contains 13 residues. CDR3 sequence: CASNPSVRTEAFF. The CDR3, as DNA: TGTGCCAGCAACCCTTCCGTGCGGACTGAAGCTTTCTTT.

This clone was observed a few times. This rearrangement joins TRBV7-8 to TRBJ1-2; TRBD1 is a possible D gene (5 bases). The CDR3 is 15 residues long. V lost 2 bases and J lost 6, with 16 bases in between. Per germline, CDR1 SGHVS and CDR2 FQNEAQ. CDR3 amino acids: CASSLKQQGWDGYTF. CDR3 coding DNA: TGTGCCAGCAGCTTAAAGCAGCAGGGTTGGGATGGCTACACCTTC.

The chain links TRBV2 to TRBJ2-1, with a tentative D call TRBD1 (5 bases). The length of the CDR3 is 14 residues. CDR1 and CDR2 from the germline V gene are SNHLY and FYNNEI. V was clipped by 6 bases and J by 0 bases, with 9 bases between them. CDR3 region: CASRDKSSYNEQFF. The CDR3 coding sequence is TGTGCCAGCAGGGACAAGTCCTCCTACAATGAGCAGTTCTTC. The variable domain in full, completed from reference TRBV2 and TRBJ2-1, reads EPEVTQTPSHQVTQMGQEVILRCVPISNHLYFYWYRQILGQKVEFLVSFYNNEISEKSEIFDDQFSVERPDGSNFTLKIRSTKLEDSAMYFCASRDKSSYNEQFFGPGTRLTVL.

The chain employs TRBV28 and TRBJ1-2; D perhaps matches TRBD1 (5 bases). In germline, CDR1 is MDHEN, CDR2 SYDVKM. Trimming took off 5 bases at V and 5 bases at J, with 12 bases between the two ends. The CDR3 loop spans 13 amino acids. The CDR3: CASSQRQPYGYTF. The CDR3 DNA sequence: TGTGCCAGCAGTCAGCGACAGCCGTATGGCTACACCTTC.

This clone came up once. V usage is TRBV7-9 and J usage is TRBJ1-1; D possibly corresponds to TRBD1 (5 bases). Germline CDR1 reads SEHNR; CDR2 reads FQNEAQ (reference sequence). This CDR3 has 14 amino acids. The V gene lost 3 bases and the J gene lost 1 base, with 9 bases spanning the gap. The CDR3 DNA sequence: TGTGCCAGCAGCTTCTGGGGCGAGAACACTGAAGCTTTCTTT. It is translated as CASSFWGENTEAFF.

The chain's CDR3 is CASSLEQDPEAFF. The CDR3, as DNA: TGTGCCAGCAGCTTGGAACAGGACCCTGAAGCTTTCTTT. The rearrangement joins TRBV5-4 to TRBJ1-1; possible D gene TRBD1, 5 bases. The CDR3 spans 13 residues. Germline CDR1 reads SGHNT; CDR2 reads YYREEE (reference sequence). V shed 0 bases and J shed 6 bases, with 9 bases lying between them. Combining the CDR3 with reference TRBV5-4 and TRBJ1-1 gives the whole variable domain ETGVTQSPTHLIKTRGQQVTLRCSSQSGHNTVSWYQQALGQGPQFIFQYYREEENGRGNFPPRFSGLQFPNYSSELNVNALELDDSALYLCASSLEQDPEAFFGQGTRLTVV.

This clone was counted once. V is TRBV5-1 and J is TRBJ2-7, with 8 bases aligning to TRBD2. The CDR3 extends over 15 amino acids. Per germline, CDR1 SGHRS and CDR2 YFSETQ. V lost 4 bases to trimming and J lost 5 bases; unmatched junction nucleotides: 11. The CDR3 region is CASSLGSGDFHEQYF. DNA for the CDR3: TGCGCCAGCAGCCTCGGTAGCGGGGACTTCCACGAGCAGTACTTC. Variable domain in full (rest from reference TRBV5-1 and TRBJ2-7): KAGVTQTPRYLIKTRGQQVTLSCSPISGHRSVSWYQQTPGQGLQFLFEYFSETQRNKGNFPGRFSGRQFSNSRSEMNVSTLELGDSALYLCASSLGSGDFHEQYFGPGTRLTVT.

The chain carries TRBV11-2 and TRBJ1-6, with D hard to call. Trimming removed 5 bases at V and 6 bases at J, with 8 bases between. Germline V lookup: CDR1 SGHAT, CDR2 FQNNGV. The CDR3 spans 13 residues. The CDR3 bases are TGTGCCAGCAGCCCCGGGAGTAATTCACCCCTCCACTTT. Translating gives CASSPGSNSPLHF.

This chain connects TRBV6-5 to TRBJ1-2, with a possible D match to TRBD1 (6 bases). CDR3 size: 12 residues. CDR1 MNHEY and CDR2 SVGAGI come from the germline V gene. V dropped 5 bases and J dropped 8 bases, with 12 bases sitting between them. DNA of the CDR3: TGTGCCAGCAGTCCCCCAGGGGAGGGCTACACCTTC. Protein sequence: CASSPPGEGYTF.